This T cell receptor (beta chain) was identified in a study of healthy donors' naive CD4 and CD8 T cells. Starting from approximately 500 ng of total RNA, TCR libraries were made with linear amplification. MiXCR was run by TCRdb on the reads, yielding one entry per CDR3 protein. The data contain approximately 180,000 distinct CDR3 sequences, about 74% of them singletons. The CDR3 has 14 residues. Germline loops: CDR1 MNHEY, CDR2 SVGAGI. The V end was cut by 7 bases, the J end by 7 bases, with 19 bases between. The origin of this receptor is a pool of human donors in good health; the sample pools cells from several healthy donors. The sample consisted of naive CD4+ and CD8+ T cells sorted from blood, pooled from several donors. The rearrangement uses TRBV6-5 and TRBJ1-2; D is perhaps TRBD1 (5 bases). The DNA of the CDR3 is TGTGCCAGCACCTCAGGGCTCTCATTCAGTGGCTACACCTTC. This gives the protein CASTSGLSFSGYTF.